The 18 T cell receptor beta chains presented below share a single source sample, sequenced in a study of shared clonotypes between healthy human individuals (dated by TCRdb to the early 2020s). CD8 naive samples were CD45RO-negative cells positively selected for CCR7, giving a CD45RA+CCR7+ population that excluded TemRA cells. Library method: the immunoSEQ multiplex PCR assay. Not all clones reach the TCRdb copy of this immuneACCESS table, which keeps in-frame sequences only. Checked studies attribute under half of the gap to unresolved V genes and leave the rest unexplained. In this sample the table shows just over 2,000,000 clones, about 95% of which occur a single time. 0.85% to 1.2% of the sample belongs to the ten largest clones. The sequenced material came from naive CD8+ T cells sorted from blood. The sample's cell subset or site, from its label and the paper: CD45RA+CCR7+. The origin of the receptors is a man aged 18-30 years in good health.

The genes are TRBV27 and TRBJ1-2; 7 nucleotides match TRBD1. After removal of 8 bases from V and 0 bases from J, the junction contained 12 bases not matched to a gene. Looked up from germline, CDR1 is MNHEY and CDR2 is SMNVEV (reference sequence). The CDR3 is 16 residues long. The CDR3 sequence is CASGWTGASSNYGYTF. The CDR3, as DNA: TGTGCCAGCGGATGGACAGGTGCTTCGTCTAACTATGGCTACACCTTC.

The chain carries TRBV7-2 and TRBJ2-7, with a weak D call TRBD2 (5 bases). The CDR3 sequence is 16 residues long. Germline V gene lookup returns CDR1 SGHTA and CDR2 FQGNSA. Deletions cut 2 bases from V and 3 bases from J, with 17 bases between. DNA of the CDR3: TGTGCCAGCAGCTTAATCCCCGGACTCGCAGACTACGAGCAGTACTTC. Translation: CASSLIPGLADYEQYF.

This chain joins TRBV10-3 and TRBJ1-6; 7 bases are a match to TRBD1. Trimming cost V 2 bases and J 10 bases; bases outside gene matches: 8. Germline CDR1 ENHRY, CDR2 SYGVKD. The length of the CDR3 is 15 residues. The CDR3: CAISEETGPTSPLHF. The CDR3 region has the DNA TGTGCCATCAGTGAGGAGACAGGGCCCACCTCACCCCTCCACTTT.

V usage is TRBV6-1 and J usage is TRBJ2-1; 9 nucleotides match TRBD2. Losses at the gene ends were 1 base for V and 1 base for J; bases not matched to a gene: 8. CDR3 length: 18 amino acids. CDR1 is MNHNS, CDR2 SASEGT, per germline. DNA of the CDR3: TGTGCCAGCAGTGAAGTAGCCAGCGGGGGGAGGTCCTACAATGAGCAGTTCTTC. It specifies CASSEVASGGRSYNEQFF.

This sequence joins TRBV27 and TRBJ2-7, with 9 bases that match TRBD2. CDR1 is MNHEY and CDR2 is SMNVEV in the germline V gene (reference sequence). V trimming: 3 bases; J trimming: 4 bases; junction bases outside the gene matches: 7. The CDR3 consists of 15 residues. CDR3 nucleotides: TGTGCCAGCAGTTTTCTAGCGGGAATTATTTACGAGCAGTACTTC. It translates to CASSFLAGIIYEQYF.

This clone was counted only a few times. J is TRBJ2-2 and V is TRBV7-9; D call uncertain. With 4 bases removed from V and 7 bases from J, the gap between germline ends came to 10 bases. Germline V lookup: CDR1 SEHNR, CDR2 FQNEAQ (reference sequence). The CDR3 length is 13 residues. The CDR3, as DNA: TGTGCCAGCAGCTACGCTGTGGACGGGGAGCTGTTTTTT. Translating gives CASSYAVDGELFF.

The rearrangement links TRBV7-9 to TRBJ2-1; 7 bases agree with TRBD1. This CDR3 has 13 amino acids. Germline values: CDR1 SEHNR, CDR2 FQNEAQ (reference sequence). The J segment lost 3 bases and the V segment lost 8 bases, leaving 4 bases of the junction unmatched. The chain's CDR3 is CASRDSLYNEQFF. The CDR3 DNA reads TGTGCCAGCCGGGACAGCCTCTACAATGAGCAGTTCTTC. Full variable domain (missing parts from reference TRBV7-9 and TRBJ2-1): DTGVSQNPRHKITKRGQNVTFRCDPISEHNRLYWYRQTLGQGPEFLTYFQNEAQLEKSRLLSDRFSAERPKGSFSTLEIQRTEQGDSAMYLCASRDSLYNEQFFGPGTRLTVL.

J is TRBJ2-7 and V is TRBV6-5; D is unresolved. This CDR3 comprises 14 residues. V gave up 6 bases and J gave up 5 bases, with 17 bases separating them. Germline CDR1 reads MNHEY; CDR2 reads SVGAGI. The CDR3 sequence: CASSPNPLAHEQYF. In nucleotides, the CDR3 is TGTGCCAGCAGCCCCAATCCCCTTGCCCACGAGCAGTACTTC.

Points on this clone: This same CDR3 is encoded by further DNA sequences in the sample. The chain joins TRBV5-6 to TRBJ1-1, with D unresolved. Between the trimmed V and J ends, which lost 4 bases and 1 base, there was a span of 11 bases. This CDR3 region has 14 residues. The germline V gene has CDR1 SGHDT and CDR2 YYEEEE. CDR3 amino acids: CASSPGPGNTEAFF. The DNA of the CDR3 is TGTGCCAGCAGCCCGGGTCCAGGGAACACTGAAGCTTTCTTT.

The V and J genes are TRBV4-3 and TRBJ2-7; 7 bases line up with TRBD2. The V segment lost 0 bases and the J segment 5 bases; nucleotides outside the gene matches: 10. CDR1 is LGHNA and CDR2 is YSLEER in the germline V gene. The CDR3 extends over 16 amino acids. The CDR3 DNA reads as TGCGCCAGCAGCCAAGATTCCGGCGGGAGACTGAACGAGCAGTACTTC. It codes for CASSQDSGGRLNEQYF.

J is TRBJ1-2 and V is TRBV5-4; no definite D call. Germline CDR1 and CDR2: SGHNT and YYREEE (reference sequence). CDR3 size: 14 residues. With 0 bases removed from V and 0 bases from J, the gap between germline ends came to 6 bases. The CDR3 here is CASSLGRSNYGYTF. CDR3 DNA sequence: TGTGCCAGCAGCTTGGGACGGTCTAACTATGGCTACACCTTC.

The chain joins TRBV6-5 to TRBJ1-1; 7 positions match TRBD1. Germline V CDR1 and CDR2: MNHEY, SVGAGI. Trimming took 1 base from V and 4 from J; bases not matched to a gene: 3. The CDR3 loop spans 14 amino acids. The CDR3 region has the DNA TGTGCCAGCAGTTACTTCCCAGGGGGCACTGAAGCTTTCTTT. It codes for CASSYFPGGTEAFF.

The rearrangement uses TRBV2 and TRBJ2-3; D ambiguous. The germline V and J ends were trimmed by 8 bases and 3 bases, with 12 bases remaining between them. Germline V gene data show CDR1 as SNHLY and CDR2 as FYNNEI. CDR3 length: 13 residues. CDR3 in amino acids: CASDNSFTDTQYF. CDR3 sequence (DNA): TGTGCCAGCGACAACTCCTTTACAGATACGCAGTATTTT.

The chain employs TRBV6-5 and TRBJ1-1, with D possibly matching TRBD1 (6 bases). CDR1 MNHEY and CDR2 SVGAGI come from the germline V gene. The CDR3 is made up of 13 amino acids. V was shortened by 10 bases and J by 1 base, with 13 bases between the two germline ends. CDR3 DNA sequence: TGTGCCACCCACAGGGATGGGAACACTGAAGCTTTCTTT. Translated: CATHRDGNTEAFF.

This chain connects TRBV6-4 to TRBJ1-3; D unresolved. The CDR3 runs to 15 residues. The germline V gene has CDR1 MRHNA and CDR2 SNTAGT. Trimming cost V 5 bases and J 0 bases, with 11 bases left between them. The CDR3 nucleotides read TGTGCCAGCAGTCCTGACGGAAGCTCTGGAAACACCATATATTTT. It translates to CASSPDGSSGNTIYF.

V usage is TRBV5-1 and J usage is TRBJ1-6, with 8 bases identical to TRBD1. The germline V gene encodes CDR1 SGHRS and CDR2 YFSETQ. The CDR3 sequence is 15 residues long. V shed 1 base, J shed 9 bases, and the junction held 6 bases outside the gene matches. The CDR3 region is CASSLYTGGFSPLHF. The CDR3 nucleotides are TGCGCCAGCAGCTTGTACACAGGGGGTTTTTCACCCCTCCACTTT.

The V call is TRBV25-1, the J call TRBJ2-5, with 11 bases that match TRBD2. With V trimmed by 3 bases and J by 4 bases, 4 bases remained unmatched. Germline V lookup: CDR1 MGHDK, CDR2 SYGVNS. The CDR3 runs to 15 residues. The CDR3 loop reads CASSDTSGSVETQYF. CDR3 in DNA: TGTGCCAGCAGTGACACTAGCGGGAGTGTAGAGACCCAGTACTTC.

The rearrangement links TRBV27 to TRBJ2-3; no reliable D call. The CDR3 is 15 amino acids. V lost 1 base, J lost 0 bases, and 8 bases lay in between. Per germline, CDR1 MNHEY and CDR2 SMNVEV (reference sequence). In nucleotides, the CDR3 is TGTGCCAGCAGTTTATTGGTGGGAAGCACAGATACGCAGTATTTT. As protein: CASSLLVGSTDTQYF.